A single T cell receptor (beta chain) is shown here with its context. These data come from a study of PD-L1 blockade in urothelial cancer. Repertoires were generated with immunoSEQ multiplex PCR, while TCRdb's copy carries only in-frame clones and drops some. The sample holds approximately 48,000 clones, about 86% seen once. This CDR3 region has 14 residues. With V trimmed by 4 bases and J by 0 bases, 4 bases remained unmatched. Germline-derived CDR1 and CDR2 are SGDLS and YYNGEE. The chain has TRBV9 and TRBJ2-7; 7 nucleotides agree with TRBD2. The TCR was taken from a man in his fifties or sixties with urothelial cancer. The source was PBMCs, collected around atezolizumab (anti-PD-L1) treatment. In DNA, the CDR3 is TGTGCCAGCAGCCCAACGGGGGGCTCCTACGAGCAGTACTTC. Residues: CASSPTGGSYEQYF.